What follows are 7 T cell receptor beta chains derived from one specimen sequenced in a study of blood T cell repertoires in COVID-19. Generated by immunoSEQ multiplex PCR, the TCRdb table keeps only in-frame clones and is missing some. The sample consists of 45,000 to 50,000 clones, about 88% of them appearing once. The sample taken for sequencing was peripheral blood. The origin of the receptors is a man aged 50 to 60 with active COVID-19.

The chain links TRBV19 to TRBJ1-5, with 10 bases lining up with TRBD1. CDR1 is LNHDA, CDR2 SQIVND, per germline (reference sequence). This CDR3 has 15 amino acids. After removal of 5 bases from V and 5 bases from J, the junction contained 6 bases not matched to a gene. The CDR3 DNA is TGTGCCAGTAGTCAGGGACAGGGGTATGATCAGCCCCAGCATTTT. Protein: CASSQGQGYDQPQHF.

The rearrangement links TRBV7-2 to TRBJ2-1; 9 bases are a match to TRBD2. The V segment lost 5 bases and the J segment 4 bases; nucleotides outside the gene matches: 12. There are 17 residues in the CDR3. Germline lookup yields CDR1 SGHTA and CDR2 FQGNSA. The CDR3, as DNA: TGTGCCAGCAGCCCCTCGGTGGGTAGCGGGAGATACAATGAGCAGTTCTTC. It specifies CASSPSVGSGRYNEQFF.

This chain uses TRBV5-4 with TRBJ2-2, with D possibly being TRBD2 (5 bases). CDR1 and CDR2 from the germline V gene are SGHNT and YYREEE (reference sequence). CDR3 length equals 14 residues. V shed 0 bases and J shed 6 bases, with 9 bases lying between them. CDR3 loop: CASSLVGRAGELFF. In DNA, the CDR3 is TGTGCCAGCAGCTTGGTTGGGCGGGCCGGGGAGCTGTTTTTT.

This chain connects TRBV29-1 to TRBJ2-1, with 9 bases aligning to TRBD1. This CDR3 comprises 13 residues. V lost 7 bases to trimming and J lost 0 bases; unmatched junction nucleotides: 1. Germline CDR1 SQVTM, CDR2 ANQGSEA. The CDR3 DNA is TGCAGCGGGGGACAGGGCTCCTACAATGAGCAGTTCTTC. The encoded protein is CSGGQGSYNEQFF.

This clone came up once. J is TRBJ2-4 and V is TRBV6-5, with D possibly being TRBD1 (6 bases). The V and J ends lost 0 bases and 4 bases respectively, with 10 bases between them. The CDR3 has 15 residues. Germline V gene lookup returns CDR1 MNHEY and CDR2 SVGAGI. The CDR3, as DNA: TGTGCCAGCAGTTACTCTGGGACACGAAAAAACATTCAGTACTTC. Encoded protein: CASSYSGTRKNIQYF.

The chain has TRBV29-1 and TRBJ1-2; D possibly corresponds to TRBD1 (5 bases). The CDR3 is 13 amino acids. V lost 5 bases and J lost 3, with 13 bases in between. Germline CDR1 SQVTM, CDR2 ANQGSEA. CDR3 amino acids: CSVPGREHYGYTF. Written as DNA, the CDR3 is TGCAGCGTTCCAGGGAGGGAGCACTATGGCTACACCTTC.

The J gene is TRBJ2-7, the V gene TRBV18; perhaps TRBD1 as D (5 bases). The V gene lost 4 bases and the J gene lost 0 bases, with 10 bases spanning the gap. Germline assignment: CDR1 KGHSH and CDR2 LQKENI. The length of the CDR3 is 14 residues. The CDR3 region is CASSQGLGSYEQYF. Written as DNA, the CDR3 is TGTGCCAGCTCACAGGGGTTAGGCTCCTACGAGCAGTACTTC. Variable domain in full (rest from reference TRBV18 and TRBJ2-7): NAGVMQNPRHLVRRRGQEARLRCSPMKGHSHVYWYRQLPEEGLKFMVYLQKENIIDESGMPKERFSAEFPKEGPSILRIQQVVRGDSAAYFCASSQGLGSYEQYFGPGTRLTVT.